A selection of T cell receptor beta chains follows, all from one sample in a study of cytomegalovirus exposure and HLA in healthy donors. Measured with immunoSEQ multiplex PCR; TCRdb has only the in-frame clones, and not every one. The sample has 230,000 or so clones, around 88% seen once; the top ten hold about 2.9%. Specimen: PBMCs. The receptor source for this set is a woman aged 18-29 years in good health and CMV-seronegative. Both conserved end residues are part of each CDR3.

J gene | V gene | CDR3 protein
TRBJ2-5 | TRBV6-6 | CASSTGETQYF
TRBJ1-5 | TRBV28 | CASRTQGLGNQPQHF
TRBJ1-1 | TRBV28 | CASSFNAEAFF
TRBJ1-5 | TRBV27 | CASRSVRDRYQPQHF
TRBJ2-7 | TRBV6-1 | CASSGLAGATGFEQYF
TRBJ2-5 | TRBV5-3 | CARSPLSRDGETQYF
TRBJ2-3 | TRBV7-9 | CASSLLTDTQYF
TRBJ2-7 | TRBV29-1 | CSVKSRGNYEQYF
TRBJ2-7 | TRBV9 | CASSALGGSKYEQYF
TRBJ1-5 | TRBV28 | CASSDETGGKISPQHF
TRBJ1-4 | TRBV6-6 | CASSYGQGTNEKLFF
TRBJ2-4 | TRBV6-1 | CASSEQGAKNIQYF
TRBJ1-2 | TRBV4-1 | CASSQLAGGNYGYTF
TRBJ1-3 | TRBV2 | CASRGRQGAGNTIYF
TRBJ2-6 | TRBV11-2 | CASSLVDRAASGANVLTF
TRBJ1-1 | TRBV7-9 | CASSLTGTGGRRNTEAFF
TRBJ2-2 | TRBV11-3 | CASSSQKNTGELFF
TRBJ2-2 | TRBV2 | CASSGLAGVSTGELFF
TRBJ2-2 | TRBV27 | CASCPQPLAGEGTGELFF
TRBJ2-1 | TRBV29-1 | CSVDGTGLAGSYSYNEQFF
TRBJ1-1 | TRBV5-4 | CASSLGGPTGNTEAFF
TRBJ2-7 | TRBV11-2 | CASSPKIAGNSYEQYF
TRBJ1-1 | TRBV9 | CASSVTQENTEAFF
TRBJ2-7 | TRBV5-1 | CASSLASPTNLYEQYF
TRBJ2-7 | TRBV21-1 | CASSPRELAPRLSYEQYF
TRBJ1-1 | TRBV4-1 | CASSQDRRPGTEAFF
TRBJ2-5 | TRBV7-9 | CASSLGYQGYGETQYF
TRBJ1-1 | TRBV30 | CAWSLSLTRRGVFVTEAFF
TRBJ2-7 | TRBV27 | CASSLSVGSFYEQYF